A selection of T cell receptor beta chains follows, all from one sample in a study of OX40 agonist ivuxolimab in advanced cancers. The protocol was immunoSEQ multiplex PCR, while the TCRdb copy is restricted to in-frame clones and leaves out a portion. This sample has roughly 58,000 clones, with about 88% found just once. The sequenced sample was CD4+ or CD8+ T cells sorted from blood, obtained in a trial of the OX40 agonist ivuxolimab. The receptors derive from an adult with an advanced solid tumor such as melanoma, head and neck, liver or kidney cancer. The CDR3 runs from the conserved cysteine through the conserved F or W. A D gene is named only where the DNA matches it firmly. Expanded clones are given a class, and other clones once, few, many or no size at all.

d_call,clone_size,v_call,j_call,cdr3_nt,cdr3_aa
.,.,TRBV5-4,TRBJ2-5,TGTGCCAGCAGCTTGGGTGGTGCACTCCAAGAGACCCAGTACTTC,CASSLGGALQETQYF
TRBD1,.,TRBV6-5,TRBJ1-2,TGTGCCAGCATACCCGCCCGGGACAGGGACAATGGCTACACCTTC,CASIPARDRDNGYTF
TRBD2,.,TRBV7-2,TRBJ2-7,TGTGCCAGCAGCCCATCACTAGCGGCCTTTCAGCAGTACTTC,CASSPSLAAFQQYF
.,.,TRBV9,TRBJ1-4,TGTGCCAGCAGCGTAGGTCAGGCAAATGAAAAACTGTTTTTT,CASSVGQANEKLFF
TRBD2,.,TRBV28,TRBJ2-1,TGTGCCAGCAGTGTCAACCGCCGGTTACTAGCGGGGTACAATGAGCAGTTCTTC,CASSVNRRLLAGYNEQFF
.,.,TRBV7-2,TRBJ1-4,TGTGCCAGCAGCTTAGCGCGGGGGTCGAATGAAAAACTGTTTTTT,CASSLARGSNEKLFF
TRBD2,.,TRBV4-2,TRBJ2-1,TGTGCCAGCAGCCAAACTAGCGGGAGTCCCGCCTACAATGAGCAGTTCTTC,CASSQTSGSPAYNEQFF
.,.,TRBV4-3,TRBJ2-1,TGCGCCAGCAGCCAAGTGGCCAGGGGAACCTCCCATGAGCAGTTCTTC,CASSQVARGTSHEQFF
.,.,TRBV19,TRBJ2-3,TGTGCCAGTAGTATAGCGGGCAGGGGAGGGGATACGCAGTATTTT,CASSIAGRGGDTQYF
.,once,TRBV4-1,TRBJ1-2,TGCGCCAGCAGCCAAGGCAGGTCAGGGGCGTTCGGTGGCTACACCTTC,CASSQGRSGAFGGYTF
TRBD2,.,TRBV18,TRBJ2-6,TGTGCCAGCTCCGCCACGCTAGCGGGGAACTCTGGGGCCAACGTCCTGACTTTC,CASSATLAGNSGANVLTF
.,.,TRBV5-4,TRBJ2-3,TGTGCCAGCAGCTCCCGAGCTGGAGTGGGCACAGATACGCAGTATTTT,CASSSRAGVGTDTQYF
TRBD2,.,TRBV6-1,TRBJ2-1,TGTGCCAGCAGTGGTAGCGGGAGGGGATCCTACAATGAGCAGTTCTTC,CASSGSGRGSYNEQFF
.,.,TRBV18,TRBJ2-7,TGTGCCAGCTCACCGGGGGTAGGGAACAACGAGCAGTACTTC,CASSPGVGNNEQYF
.,.,TRBV29-1,TRBJ2-3,TGCAGCGTACAGGGTCAGGGATTAGGAGATACGCAGTATTTT,CSVQGQGLGDTQYF
.,.,TRBV10-3,TRBJ2-5,TGTGCCATCAGTGAGGGATTTCAAGAGACCCAGTACTTC,CAISEGFQETQYF
.,.,TRBV10-3,TRBJ1-2,TGTGCCATCGGGGGGGGCTATGGCTACACCTTC,CAIGGGYGYTF
.,.,TRBV6-1,TRBJ2-3,TGTGCCAGCAGTGACAGGGCAGGTGGCACAGATACGCAGTATTTT,CASSDRAGGTDTQYF
.,.,TRBV5-1,TRBJ2-2,TGCGCCAGCAGCTTCAATACATGGAACACCGGGGAGCTGTTTTTT,CASSFNTWNTGELFF
.,.,TRBV6-4,TRBJ2-7,TGTGCCAGCAGCATGGCTTCTTTTTTAAGCGAGCAGTACTTC,CASSMASFLSEQYF
.,.,TRBV19,TRBJ2-1,TGTGCCAGTAGTAACGGGGCCCACTACAATGAGCAGTTCTTC,CASSNGAHYNEQFF
.,few,TRBV11-2,TRBJ2-2,TGTGCCAGCACCCGACAGGGAGGTACCGGGGAGCTGTTTTTT,CASTRQGGTGELFF
.,.,TRBV6-1,TRBJ1-4,TGTGCCAGCAGTTTCACTGTGGGACTGTTTTTT,CASSFTVGLFF
.,.,TRBV2,TRBJ2-3,TGTGCCAGCAAAACTTACCGGAGCACAGATACGCAGTATTTT,CASKTYRSTDTQYF
TRBD2,.,TRBV9,TRBJ2-2,TGTGCCAGCAGCACCGGACTAGCGGGAGTTCCCACCGGGGAGCTGTTTTTT,CASSTGLAGVPTGELFF
.,.,TRBV7-8,TRBJ2-3,TGTGCCAGCAGCGCAGGGGGGGATACGCAGTATTTT,CASSAGGDTQYF
.,.,TRBV10-3,TRBJ1-1,TGTGCCATCACCCCCGAGGGGCCGTTCACTGAAGCTTTCTTT,CAITPEGPFTEAFF
.,.,TRBV7-9,TRBJ1-2,TGTGCCAGCAGCTTAGAACGGACCATTGGCGGCTACACCTTC,CASSLERTIGGYTF
.,.,TRBV5-4,TRBJ1-1,TGTGCCAGCAGCTTGGGCCAACAGGGGAACACTGAAGCTTTCTTT,CASSLGQQGNTEAFF
TRBD1,.,TRBV10-3,TRBJ2-2,TGTGCCATCAGTGTGGGACAGGCTGGCGGGGAGCTGTTTTTT,CAISVGQAGGELFF
.,.,TRBV11-2,TRBJ2-2,TGTGCCAGCAGCTTATCATCCTTCGGGAACACCGGGGAGCTGTTTTTT,CASSLSSFGNTGELFF
.,.,TRBV7-9,TRBJ2-5,TGTGCCAGCAGCTTAATTGGTAGCGCGCATGTAGAGACCCAGTACTTC,CASSLIGSAHVETQYF
TRBD1,once,TRBV19,TRBJ2-1,TGTGCCAGTAGTATCGGTAGAGGGACAGGGGTTCCCAATGAGCAGTTCTTC,CASSIGRGTGVPNEQFF
TRBD1,.,TRBV11-3,TRBJ2-5,TGTGCCAGCAGCTTACGACAGGGCGGAGAGACCCAGTACTTC,CASSLRQGGETQYF
.,once,TRBV20-1,TRBJ2-1,TGCAGTGCTAGGGACTTCCTAGAGCAGTTCTTC,CSARDFLEQFF
.,.,TRBV6-1,TRBJ2-5,TGTGCCAGCGAGACGGTCCGAGAGACCCAGTACTTC,CASETVRETQYF
.,.,TRBV6-1,TRBJ2-3,TGTGCCAGCAGTGATCAGGGGCCAAGCACAGATACGCAGTATTTT,CASSDQGPSTDTQYF
TRBD2,.,TRBV6-6,TRBJ2-7,TGTGCCAGCAGGTCTAGCGGGAGTGGAGGCGAGCAGTACTTC,CASRSSGSGGEQYF
TRBD2,.,TRBV5-1,TRBJ2-5,TGCGCCAGCAGCGGTGGGGACGGGAGGGGAGAGACCCAGTACTTC,CASSGGDGRGETQYF
TRBD1,.,TRBV11-3,TRBJ2-3,TGTGCCAGCAGCTTTGGACAGGGATCGGGTACGCAGTATTTT,CASSFGQGSGTQYF
TRBD1,.,TRBV27,TRBJ2-7,TGTGCCAGCAGTTTAAAAGGGGGCATTTCCTACGAGCAGTACTTC,CASSLKGGISYEQYF
.,once,TRBV5-1,TRBJ2-3,TGCGCCAGCAGCATTACCCAGCTAGGGGAGGCGCAGTATTTT,CASSITQLGEAQYF
TRBD1,.,TRBV5-6,TRBJ1-6,TGTGCCAGCAGCGTGAGAGGGGGCAGGGCCAATTCACCCCTCCACTTT,CASSVRGGRANSPLHF
.,.,TRBV14,TRBJ2-3,TGTGCCAGCAGCGGGACCTACTCTCAGCTCACAGATACGCAGTATTTT,CASSGTYSQLTDTQYF
.,.,TRBV6-6,TRBJ2-7,TGTGCCAGCAGCCCACTGACTCTATTAGGGGAGCAGTACTTC,CASSPLTLLGEQYF
TRBD1,.,TRBV9,TRBJ2-3,TGTGCCAGCAGCTCCCAGGGGGACCGAAGGGAGTATGATACGCAGTATTTT,CASSSQGDRREYDTQYF
TRBD2,.,TRBV28,TRBJ2-1,TGTGCCAGCAGTTTAGGGGGGCTAGCGGGCCTTGAAGAGCAGTTCTTC,CASSLGGLAGLEEQFF
.,.,TRBV6-5,TRBJ1-2,TGTGCCAGCAGTTACTTATCGTCACAGTTTAACTATGGCTACACCTTC,CASSYLSSQFNYGYTF
TRBD1,.,TRBV18,TRBJ1-2,TGTGCCAGCTCACCCGGGACAGACAACTATGGCTACACCTTC,CASSPGTDNYGYTF
TRBD2,.,TRBV9,TRBJ2-4,TGTGCCAGCAGCGTAGGCCCCCCGGGAGGGGACCTGTCCAAAAACATTCAGTACTTC,CASSVGPPGGDLSKNIQYF
.,.,TRBV20-1,TRBJ1-1,TGCAGTGCCATCTGGAGGGCAGAAGCTTTCTTT,CSAIWRAEAFF